This T cell receptor beta chain is drawn from a study of CXCR3-negative and CXCR3-positive naive CD8 T cells. Turning to the study itself: There were roughly 140 million TRB reads altogether, and each library had about 1.5 +/- 0.3 million of them. Study-wide points: With CXCR3 expression partially decreased after cryopreservation, most assays relied on fresh PBMCs. CXCR3-negative naive cells had less hydrophobic TRB CDR3s than did CXCR3-positive naive cells.

To note about this clonotype: Its antigen is unknown.

UMI-labeled 5' RACE TRB cDNA libraries were prepared from the cells. From its re-call of the 5' RACE reads, TCRdb lists each CDR3 protein once, without DNA. The sample table sets out tens of thousands of distinct CDR3 sequences. Per the germline V gene, CDR1 is SEHNR and CDR2 is FQNEAQ (reference sequence). This CDR3 comprises 13 residues. The naive CD8+ gate required CD45RO-CCR7+CD27+CD95- phenotype. The sequence was obtained from a human donor in good health. Some clones in this sample may be carry-over from other donors' samples. The rearrangement joins TRBV7-9 to TRBJ1-2; TCRdb reports TRBD1, a call that lacks DNA to check it against. Specimen: naive CXCR3- CD8+ T cells from blood. Specified subset: CD45RO-CCR7+CD27+CD95- naive CD8+ T cells lacking CXCR3 (TNR3-). The CDR3 region is CASTAQGTGGYTF.